Each of the 2 T cell receptor beta chains below was sequenced from the same sample in a study of T cells after yellow fever vaccination. TCRdb analysed the 5' RACE reads with MiXCR anew, one entry per CDR3 protein. Of almost 600,000 distinct CDR3 sequences listed, approximately 13% are singletons. The sequences come from PBMCs, collected on the day of the yellow fever booster vaccination. The receptors derive from a man under 40 who received the YFV17D yellow fever vaccine.

This sequence joins TRBV7-2 and TRBJ2-4, with TRBD2 matching 7 bases. This CDR3 is built from 15 residues. Germline lookup yields CDR1 SGHTA and CDR2 FQGNSA. The V and J ends lost 5 bases and 7 bases, in that order; junction bases with no gene match: 11. DNA for the CDR3: TGTGCCAGCAGCGCCCGGAAGGATAGCGGGAACATTCAGTACTTC. Encoded protein: CASSARKDSGNIQYF.

Only a few counts were recorded for this clonotype. The chain couples TRBV27 to TRBJ2-3; 7 bases match TRBD1. This CDR3 contains 14 residues. Trimming cost V 4 bases and J 13 bases; bases outside gene matches: 14. Germline values: CDR1 MNHEY, CDR2 SMNVEV (reference sequence). Here the CDR3 reads CASSSPMKSQGEYF. CDR3 sequence (DNA): TGTGCCAGCAGTTCCCCCATGAAATCCCAGGGGGAGTATTTT.